What follows describes a single TCR beta chain. A read error may account for a junction end that differs from germline. Generated by immunoSEQ multiplex PCR, the TCRdb table keeps only in-frame clones and is missing some. Here the sample spans some 39,000 clones, more than 70% being singletons. The CDR3 runs 12 residues. Looked up from germline, CDR1 is SGDLS and CDR2 is YYNGEE. The sample belongs to a study of T cell changes during pregnancy in multiple sclerosis. The sequence was obtained from a female donor with multiple sclerosis, enrolled in a pregnancy study. V gene TRBV9 combines with J gene TRBJ1-1; no reliable D call. The sample in question was CD8+ T cells from peripheral blood mononuclear cells, obtained in the first trimester of pregnancy. CDR3 residues: CASSVVVEAPSF. CDR3 DNA: TGTGCCAGCAGCGTTGTAGTCGAGGCTCCCTCATTT.